The 27 T cell receptor beta chains below come from one sample, sequenced in a study of T cells in Graves' hyperthyroidism and ophthalmopathy. RNA transcripts provided the source from which TCR beta CDR3 regions were amplified. Primed by the HTBI set, a first-round RT-PCR was run on the TCR CDR3. One entry per CDR3 protein, called by TCRdb with MiXCR from the multiplex PCR reads. The sample records a few hundred thousand distinct CDR3 sequences, 15% to 19% being singletons. The sample taken for sequencing was blood. These TCRs come from a woman in her twenties or thirties with Graves' hyperthyroidism.

This clonotype came up many times. The chain links TRBV7-2 to TRBJ2-7; TRBD1 aligns across 11 bases. The germline gives CDR1 SGHTA, CDR2 FQGNSA. Trimming cost V 5 bases and J 6 bases; bases outside gene matches: 6. The CDR3 totals 14 residues. The CDR3 loop is CASSPGTGGFEQYF. DNA for the CDR3: TGTGCCAGCAGCCCCGGGACAGGGGGATTCGAGCAGTACTTC. Together with reference TRBV7-2 and TRBJ2-7, the CDR3 gives the full variable domain: GAGVSQSPSNKVTEKGKDVELRCDPISGHTALYWYRQSLGQGLEFLIYFQGNSAPDKSGLPSDRFSAERTGGSVSTLTIQRTQQEDSAVYLCASSPGTGGFEQYFGPGTRLTVT.

This clonotype has at least ten counts. The chain is built from TRBV29-1 and TRBJ1-2; D ambiguous. V was shortened by 3 bases and J by 8 bases, with 13 bases between the two germline ends. The CDR3 spans 12 residues. Looked up from germline, CDR1 is SQVTM and CDR2 is ANQGSEA. CDR3 in amino acids: CSVDQGFEGYTF. For the CDR3, the DNA is TGCAGCGTTGATCAAGGGTTTGAAGGCTACACCTTC.

This clonotype was counted ten times or more. This rearrangement joins TRBV11-2 to TRBJ1-1; possibly TRBD1 for D (5 bases). The V gene's germline CDR1 is SGHAT and CDR2 FQNNGV. The V and J ends lost 8 bases and 1 base respectively, with 8 bases between them. The CDR3 consists of 12 residues. CDR3 sequence (DNA): TGTGCCAGCGGACACCCGAACACTGAAGCTTTCTTT. As protein: CASGHPNTEAFF.

This clonotype appeared a few times. The chain carries TRBV6-5 and TRBJ1-4, with no clear D. CDR3 size: 16 residues. The germline V and J ends were trimmed by 6 bases and 0 bases, with 14 bases remaining between them. Germline CDR1 and CDR2: MNHEY and SVGAGI. This CDR3 is CASSYTLGSTNEKLFF. Here the CDR3 DNA reads TGTGCCAGCAGCTACACTCTGGGGTCAACTAATGAAAAACTGTTTTTT.

V and J are TRBV28 and TRBJ2-1, with 11 bases that match TRBD2. Germline CDR1 MDHEN, CDR2 SYDVKM. The CDR3 is made up of 15 amino acids. The V and J ends lost 7 bases and 3 bases, in that order; junction bases with no gene match: 5. The CDR3 bases are TGTGCCAGCATTTTGACTAGCGGGGTCTACAATGAGCAGTTCTTC. Translated: CASILTSGVYNEQFF.

This chain links TRBV28 with TRBJ2-7, with 8 bases aligning to TRBD2. CDR1 and CDR2 from the germline V gene are MDHEN and SYDVKM. There are 13 residues in the CDR3. V shed 6 bases, J shed 6 bases, and the junction held 7 bases outside the gene matches. The CDR3 sequence: CASSLREGSEQYF. The CDR3 DNA reads as TGTGCCAGCAGCCTACGGGAGGGCTCCGAGCAGTACTTC.

The rearrangement uses TRBV11-3 and TRBJ2-2; D possibly corresponds to TRBD1 (7 bases). Germline CDR1 is SGHNT and CDR2 is YENEEA. The CDR3 runs 17 residues. Trimming shortened V by 0 bases and J by 0 bases, and 11 bases separated the two germline ends. CDR3 sequence: CASSLDGGTANTGELFF. The CDR3 DNA is TGTGCCAGCAGCTTAGATGGGGGGACAGCGAACACCGGGGAGCTGTTTTTT.

The chain employs TRBV28 and TRBJ2-7, with TRBD2 matching over 9 bases. CDR1 and CDR2 from the germline V gene are MDHEN and SYDVKM. The J segment lost 5 bases and the V segment lost 6 bases, leaving 8 bases of the junction unmatched. The CDR3 totals 14 residues. The CDR3 loop is CASRTSGTTHEQYF. CDR3 bases: TGTGCCAGCAGGACTAGCGGAACCACCCACGAGCAGTACTTC.

This clonotype came up a few times. V usage is TRBV20-1 and J usage is TRBJ1-6; 10 nucleotides agree with TRBD1. Trimming cost V 3 bases and J 8 bases; bases outside gene matches: 7. The CDR3 spans 15 residues. Germline V gene lookup returns CDR1 DFQATT and CDR2 SNEGSKA (reference sequence). CDR3 bases: TGCAGTGCTAGCCAAGACAGGGGGCATTATTCACCCCTCCACTTT. Translation: CSASQDRGHYSPLHF.

This rearrangement joins TRBV5-1 to TRBJ2-1; 10 positions agree with TRBD2. Germline assignment: CDR1 SGHRS and CDR2 YFSETQ. CDR3 length: 17 residues. Trimming took 4 bases from V and 7 from J; bases not matched to a gene: 14. This CDR3 is CASSRGLAEARKNEQFF. CDR3 nucleotide sequence: TGCGCCAGCAGCCGAGGACTAGCGGAAGCCCGGAAGAATGAGCAGTTCTTC.

This clonotype has a handful of counts. One end of the junction is discordant with germline, which a read error may explain. The chain is built from TRBV7-2 and TRBJ2-3, with D possibly TRBD2 on 5 matching bases. Germline-derived CDR1 and CDR2 are SGHTA and FQGNSA. This CDR3 contains 16 residues. CDR3 sequence: CASSFRPISSTDAQYF. The CDR3 coding sequence is TGTGCCAGCAGCTTCCGGCCTATCTCTAGCACAGATGCGCAGTATTTT.

Ten or more counts support this clonotype. This chain joins TRBV24-1 and TRBJ2-1, with D perhaps matching TRBD1 or TRBD2 (5 bases each). Trimming pared 4 bases from V and 5 bases from J, leaving 17 bases between. CDR3 length equals 16 residues. Germline CDR1 KGHDR, CDR2 SFDVKD. The CDR3 is CATSDPGGGHHNEQFF. In DNA form, the CDR3 reads TGTGCCACCAGTGACCCTGGGGGTGGTCACCACAATGAGCAGTTCTTC.

V usage is TRBV12-5 and J usage is TRBJ2-7; 9 bases fit TRBD2. The V and J ends lost 3 bases and 4 bases, in that order; junction bases with no gene match: 4. In germline, CDR1 is LGHNT, CDR2 FRNRAP. The CDR3 spans 14 residues. As DNA, the CDR3 is TGTGCTAGTGGTTTAGGGACTAGCATATACGAGCAGTACTTC. Protein: CASGLGTSIYEQYF. Drawing the rest from reference TRBV12-5 and TRBJ2-7, the complete variable domain is DARVTQTPRHKVTEMGQEVTMRCQPILGHNTVFWYRQTMMQGLELLAYFRNRAPLDDSGMPKDRFSAEMPDATLATLKIQPSEPRDSAVYFCASGLGTSIYEQYFGPGTRLTVT.

The V and J genes are TRBV6-1 and TRBJ1-5, with D maybe TRBD1 (5 bases). V was cut by 8 bases and J by 6 bases, with 14 bases left in between. The CDR3 extends over 13 amino acids. CDR1 and CDR2 from the germline V gene are MNHNS and SASEGT. The CDR3 protein is CASGHTEAQPQHF. As DNA, the CDR3 is TGTGCCAGCGGACATACGGAGGCTCAGCCCCAGCATTTT.

This clonotype occurred many times. This chain uses TRBV20-1 with TRBJ1-2; D ambiguous. V lost 6 bases to trimming and J lost 0 bases, with 8 bases between them. Germline CDR1 reads DFQATT; CDR2 reads SNEGSKA (reference sequence). The CDR3 sequence is 12 residues long. The CDR3 loop is CSAQRSNYGYTF. Here the CDR3 DNA reads TGCAGTGCCCAGAGATCTAACTATGGCTACACCTTC.

In its sample, this clonotype was seen many times. V gene TRBV20-1 combines with J gene TRBJ1-1, with a tentative D call TRBD1 (6 bases). The germline V gene has CDR1 DFQATT and CDR2 SNEGSKA (reference sequence). The length of the CDR3 is 14 residues. V was clipped by 0 bases and J by 6 bases, with 14 bases between them. The CDR3 sequence: CSARDRGGRPEAFF. For the CDR3, the DNA is TGCAGTGCTAGAGATCGTGGGGGGCGGCCTGAAGCTTTCTTT.

Many counts were recorded for this clonotype. The V and J genes are TRBV12-3 or TRBV12-4 and TRBJ2-4; 16 bases agree with TRBD2. The CDR3 runs 17 residues. J lost 4 bases, V lost 2 bases, and 2 bases had no gene match. As DNA, the CDR3 is TGTGCCAGCAGTTTACGGGGACTAGCGGGAGGGAAAAACATTCAGTACTTC. It encodes CASSLRGLAGGKNIQYF.

Many counts were recorded for this clonotype. This chain links TRBV11-2 with TRBJ2-7, with D possibly being TRBD2 (5 bases). This CDR3 is built from 14 residues. V was trimmed by 2 bases and J by 4 bases, leaving 12 bases between them. CDR1 is SGHAT, CDR2 FQNNGV, per germline. The CDR3 reads CASSLTRTPYEQYF. The CDR3, as DNA: TGTGCCAGCAGCTTAACCCGGACTCCTTACGAGCAGTACTTC.

This clonotype turned up a few times. This chain uses TRBV5-1 with TRBJ1-1; 7 nucleotides align to TRBD1. Germline V gene lookup returns CDR1 SGHRS and CDR2 YFSETQ. V lost 1 base to trimming and J lost 3 bases; unmatched junction nucleotides: 6. The length of the CDR3 is 15 residues. CDR3 in amino acids: CASSLRDRSYTEAFF. For the CDR3, the DNA is TGCGCCAGCAGCTTGAGGGACAGAAGTTACACTGAAGCTTTCTTT.

Many counts were recorded for this clonotype. The chain is built from TRBV6-1 and TRBJ1-1; 7 nucleotides match TRBD1. In germline, CDR1 is MNHNS, CDR2 SASEGT. Trimming took 5 bases from V and 7 from J; bases not matched to a gene: 7. This CDR3 comprises 13 residues. In DNA, the CDR3 is TGTGCCAGCAGTACCACAGGGGAGGTTGAAGCTTTCTTT. Translated: CASSTTGEVEAFF.

The sample holds one count of this clonotype. The V gene is TRBV6-2 or TRBV6-3, the J gene TRBJ2-2; 10 bases agree with TRBD2. Germline assignment: CDR1 MNHEY and CDR2 SVGEGT. V shed 8 bases, J shed 10 bases, and the junction held 10 bases outside the gene matches. The CDR3 runs 14 residues. CDR3 in amino acids: CASGTGTSVLELFF. The DNA of the CDR3 is TGTGCCAGCGGTACCGGGACTAGCGTTTTGGAGCTGTTTTTT.

Many counts were recorded for this clonotype. V and J are TRBV7-6 and TRBJ2-7, with no clear D. Germline V gene lookup returns CDR1 SGHVS and CDR2 FNYEAQ. The CDR3 is 13 residues long. V was pared by 2 bases and J by 3 bases, with 8 bases between. The DNA of the CDR3 is TGTGCCAGCAGCTTAACCCTAGGCTACGAGCAGTACTTC. This codes for CASSLTLGYEQYF.

This clonotype has ten or more counts. V and J are TRBV3-1 and TRBJ1-5; 8 bases are shared with TRBD1. CDR3 length: 15 amino acids. The J segment lost 7 bases and the V segment lost 4 bases, leaving 9 bases of the junction unmatched. Germline lookup yields CDR1 LGHDT and CDR2 YNNKEL (reference sequence). CDR3 bases: TGTGCCAGCAGCCCTCGACAGGGGCGAGGGCAGCCCCAGCATTTT. Protein sequence: CASSPRQGRGQPQHF.

In the case of this clonotype: Given a much more abundant clone one base away, this may be a read error. The CDR3 loop reads CSARAVQGRGTIEQFF. The CDR3 DNA reads TGCAGTGCTAGAGCCGTACAGGGGAGAGGGACCATTGAGCAGTTCTTC. The rearrangement links TRBV20-1 to TRBJ2-1, with 7 nucleotides matching TRBD1. CDR1 and CDR2 (germline): DFQATT, SNEGSKA (reference sequence). The CDR3 totals 16 residues. V was pared by 1 base and J by 9 bases, with 15 bases of the junction left unmatched.

The chain joins TRBV27 to TRBJ1-6, with D possibly being TRBD1 (5 bases). The CDR3 is made up of 14 amino acids. Trimming stripped 6 bases from V and 5 bases from J, with 11 bases between. CDR1 and CDR2 from the germline V gene are MNHEY and SMNVEV (reference sequence). The CDR3 nucleotides read TGTGCCAGCAGATCGGGGCGGGATAATTCACCCCTCCACTTT. Its translation: CASRSGRDNSPLHF.

The chain joins TRBV25-1 to TRBJ2-1; TRBD1 matches 9 bases. J lost 9 bases, V lost 10 bases, and 31 bases had no gene match. The CDR3 covers 20 residues. CDR1 and CDR2 (germline): MGHDK, SYGVNS. The CDR3 bases are TGTGCCATCCCCCTAACCCACCTCCGGGACAGGGACCTTCTGCTTTGTGAGCAGTTCTTC. Amino acid sequence: CAIPLTHLRDRDLLLCEQFF.

This clonotype was seen only a few times. This sequence joins TRBV5-5 and TRBJ2-3; 7 bases are a match to TRBD1. This CDR3 contains 15 residues. Per the germline V gene, CDR1 is SGHKS and CDR2 is YYEKEE (reference sequence). V was pared by 0 bases and J by 5 bases, with 6 bases of the junction left unmatched. The CDR3, as DNA: TGTGCCAGCAGCTTGGAGACAGGGCTCGTAGATACGCAGTATTTT. Translated, it gives CASSLETGLVDTQYF.